This TCR beta chain was captured by sequencing in a study of cytomegalovirus exposure and HLA in healthy donors. Study observations and caveats: In vitro confirmation showed a few CMV-associated chains to be CMV antigen specific. Most CMV-associated TCR beta chains were later found to appear HLA-restricted.

PCR amplification relied on 60 Vbeta primers (plus 13 Jbeta primers). TCRdb keeps only in-frame clones here, not all; method: immunoSEQ multiplex PCR. This sample has more than 100,000 clones, with roughly 80% found just once. Concerning this clone: What it binds is unknown.

The clonotype originates from a woman aged 25-40 years in good health and CMV-seropositive. Input material: PBMCs.

As DNA, the CDR3 is TGTGCCAGTAGAAATCAGGACCTACCAGGGAATGAGCAGTTCTTC. Encoded protein: CASRNQDLPGNEQFF. The gene calls are TRBV19 and TRBJ2-1, with a weak D call TRBD1 (5 bases). There are 15 residues in the CDR3. Deletions cut 6 bases from V and 7 bases from J, with 19 bases between. CDR1 and CDR2 from the germline V gene are LNHDA and SQIVND (reference sequence).